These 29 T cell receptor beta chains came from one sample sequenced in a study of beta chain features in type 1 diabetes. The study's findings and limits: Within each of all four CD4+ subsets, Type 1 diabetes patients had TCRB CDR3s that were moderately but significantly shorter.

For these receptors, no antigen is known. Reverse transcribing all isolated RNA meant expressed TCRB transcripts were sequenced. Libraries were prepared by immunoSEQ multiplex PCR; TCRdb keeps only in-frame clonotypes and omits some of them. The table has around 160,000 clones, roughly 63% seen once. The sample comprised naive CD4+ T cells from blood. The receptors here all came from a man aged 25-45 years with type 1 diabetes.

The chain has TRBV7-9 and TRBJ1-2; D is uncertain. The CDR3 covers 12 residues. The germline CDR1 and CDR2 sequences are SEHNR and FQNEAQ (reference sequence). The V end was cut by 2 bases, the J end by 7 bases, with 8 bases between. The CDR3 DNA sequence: TGTGCCAGCAGCTTACGGGGAGGTGGCTACACCTTC. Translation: CASSLRGGGYTF.

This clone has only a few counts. CDR3 sequence: CAWSKDRVGGYTF. The CDR3 DNA sequence: TGTGCCTGGAGTAAGGACAGGGTGGGCGGCTACACCTTC. This sequence joins TRBV30 and TRBJ1-2; 8 nucleotides line up with TRBD1. The CDR3 has 13 amino acids. V gave up 2 bases and J gave up 8 bases; unmatched junction bases: 7. Looked up from germline, CDR1 is GTSNPN and CDR2 is SVGIG (reference sequence).

CDR3 DNA sequence: TGCGCCAGCAGCCAAGATCCCAGGGGGAGCATTCTTGGCTACACCTTC. Its protein is CASSQDPRGSILGYTF. The chain is built from TRBV4-3 and TRBJ1-2; 7 bases align to TRBD1. The ends lost 0 bases at V and 7 bases at J; junction bases unmatched: 11. The CDR3 is made up of 16 amino acids. CDR1 is LGHNA and CDR2 is YSLEER in the germline V gene.

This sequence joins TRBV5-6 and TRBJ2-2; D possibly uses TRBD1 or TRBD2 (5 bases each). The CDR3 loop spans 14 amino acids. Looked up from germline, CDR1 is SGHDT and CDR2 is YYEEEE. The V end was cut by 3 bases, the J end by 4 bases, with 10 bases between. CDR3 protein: CASSWDPTTGELFF. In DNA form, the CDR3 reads TGTGCCAGCAGCTGGGACCCCACCACCGGGGAGCTGTTTTTT. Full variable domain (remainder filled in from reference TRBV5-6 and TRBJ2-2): DAGVTQSPTHLIKTRGQQVTLRCSPKSGHDTVSWYQQALGQGPQFIFQYYEEEERQRGNFPDRFSGHQFPNYSSELNVNALLLGDSALYLCASSWDPTTGELFFGEGSRLTVL.

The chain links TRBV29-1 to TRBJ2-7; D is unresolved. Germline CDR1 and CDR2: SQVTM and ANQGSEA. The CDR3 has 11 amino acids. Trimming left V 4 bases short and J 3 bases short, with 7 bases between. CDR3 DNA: TGCAGCGTTGGACACCTCTACGAGCAGTACTTC. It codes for CSVGHLYEQYF.

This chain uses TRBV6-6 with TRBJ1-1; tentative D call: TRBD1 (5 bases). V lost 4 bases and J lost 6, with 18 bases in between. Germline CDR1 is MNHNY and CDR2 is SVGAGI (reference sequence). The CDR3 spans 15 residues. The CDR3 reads CASSSAIPGRSEAFF. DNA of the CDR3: TGTGCCAGCAGTTCCGCCATACCGGGACGCTCTGAAGCTTTCTTT.

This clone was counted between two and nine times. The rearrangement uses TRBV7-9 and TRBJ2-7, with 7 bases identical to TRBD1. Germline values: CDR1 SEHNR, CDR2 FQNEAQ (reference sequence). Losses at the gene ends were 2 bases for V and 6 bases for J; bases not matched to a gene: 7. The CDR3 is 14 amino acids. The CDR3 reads CASSLILTGSEQYF. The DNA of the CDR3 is TGTGCCAGCAGCTTAATATTGACAGGGTCCGAGCAGTACTTC.

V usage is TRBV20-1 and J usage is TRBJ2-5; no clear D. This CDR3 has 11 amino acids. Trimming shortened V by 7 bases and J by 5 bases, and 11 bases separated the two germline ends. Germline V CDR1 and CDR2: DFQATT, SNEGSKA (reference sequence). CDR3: CSGIERETQYF. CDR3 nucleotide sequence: TGCAGTGGGATAGAAAGGGAGACCCAGTACTTC.

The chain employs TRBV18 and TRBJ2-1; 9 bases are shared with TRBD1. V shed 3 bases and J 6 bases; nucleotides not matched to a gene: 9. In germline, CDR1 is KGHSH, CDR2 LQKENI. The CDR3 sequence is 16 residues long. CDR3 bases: TGTGCCAGCTCACCTGGAAGGGACAGGGCGGGCAATGAGCAGTTCTTC. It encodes CASSPGRDRAGNEQFF.

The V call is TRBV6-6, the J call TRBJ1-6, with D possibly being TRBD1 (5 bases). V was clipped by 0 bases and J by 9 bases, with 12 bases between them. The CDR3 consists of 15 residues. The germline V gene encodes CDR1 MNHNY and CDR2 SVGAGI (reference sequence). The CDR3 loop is CASSYSSRDRSPLHF. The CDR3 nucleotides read TGTGCCAGCAGTTACTCGAGCAGGGACCGTTCACCCCTCCACTTT.

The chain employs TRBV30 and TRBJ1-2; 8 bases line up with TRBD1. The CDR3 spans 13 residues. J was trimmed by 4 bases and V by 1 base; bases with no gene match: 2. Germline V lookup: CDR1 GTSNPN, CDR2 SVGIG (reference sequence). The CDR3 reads CAWSEGTGYGYTF. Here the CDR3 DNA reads TGTGCCTGGAGTGAAGGGACAGGCTATGGCTACACCTTC.

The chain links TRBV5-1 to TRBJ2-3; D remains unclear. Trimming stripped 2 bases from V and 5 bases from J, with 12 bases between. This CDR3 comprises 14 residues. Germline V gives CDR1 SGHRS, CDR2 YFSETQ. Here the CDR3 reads CASSFAQFGDTQYF. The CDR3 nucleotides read TGCGCCAGCAGCTTTGCCCAATTCGGAGATACGCAGTATTTT.

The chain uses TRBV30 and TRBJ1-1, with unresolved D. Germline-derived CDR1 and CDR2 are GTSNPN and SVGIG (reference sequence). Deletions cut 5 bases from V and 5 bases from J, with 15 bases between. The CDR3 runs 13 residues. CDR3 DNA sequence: TGTGCCTGGGCGAGTGCAGGTGGAACTGAAGCTTTCTTT. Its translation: CAWASAGGTEAFF.

CDR3 in amino acids: CASSSNRDYHEQYF. CDR3 DNA: TGCGCCAGCAGCTCCAACAGGGATTACCACGAGCAGTACTTC. The V call is TRBV4-3, the J call TRBJ2-7; TRBD1 is a possible D gene (6 bases). Per the germline V gene, CDR1 is LGHNA and CDR2 is YSLEER. The CDR3 contains 14 residues. The V end was cut by 5 bases, the J end by 5 bases, with 16 bases between.

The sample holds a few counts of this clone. The CDR3 coding sequence is TGCAGTGCTAGCGGTTACTATGGCTACACCTTC. It is translated as CSASGYYGYTF. The chain is built from TRBV20-1 and TRBJ1-2; D uncertain. Germline V CDR1 and CDR2: DFQATT, SNEGSKA (reference sequence). The CDR3 has 11 residues. Trimming left V 3 bases short and J 3 bases short, with 5 bases between.

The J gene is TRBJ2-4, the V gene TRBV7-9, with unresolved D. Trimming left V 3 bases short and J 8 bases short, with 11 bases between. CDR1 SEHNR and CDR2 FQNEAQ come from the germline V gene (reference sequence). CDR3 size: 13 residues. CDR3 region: CASSLSGLDIQYF. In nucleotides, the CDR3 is TGTGCCAGCAGCTTGTCCGGGCTAGACATTCAGTACTTC.

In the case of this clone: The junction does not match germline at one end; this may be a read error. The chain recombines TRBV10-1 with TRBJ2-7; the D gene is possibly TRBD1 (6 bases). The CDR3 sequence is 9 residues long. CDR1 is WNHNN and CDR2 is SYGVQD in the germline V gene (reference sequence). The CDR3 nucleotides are TGCGCCAGCAGCACAGGGTGGGACTTC. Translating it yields CASSTGWDF.

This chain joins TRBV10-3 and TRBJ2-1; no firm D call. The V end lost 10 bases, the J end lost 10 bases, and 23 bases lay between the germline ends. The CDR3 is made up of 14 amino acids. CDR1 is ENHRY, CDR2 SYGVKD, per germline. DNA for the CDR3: TGTGCCACGAAAAATGAAGGCATTTTCAACGAGCAGTTCTTC. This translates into CATKNEGIFNEQFF.

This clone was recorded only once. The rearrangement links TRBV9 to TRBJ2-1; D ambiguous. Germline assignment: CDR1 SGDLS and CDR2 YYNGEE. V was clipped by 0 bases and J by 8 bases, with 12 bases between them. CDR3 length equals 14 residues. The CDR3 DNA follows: TGTGCCAGCAGCGTAGGCGCTAGTAGCTATGAGCAGTTCTTC. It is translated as CASSVGASSYEQFF.

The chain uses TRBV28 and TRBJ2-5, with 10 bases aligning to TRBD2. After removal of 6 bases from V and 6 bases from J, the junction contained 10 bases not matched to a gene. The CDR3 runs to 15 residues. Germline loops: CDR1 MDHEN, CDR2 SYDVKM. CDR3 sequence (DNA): TGTGCCAGCAGCCTGGTTAGCGGGGGGCGACAGACCCAGTACTTC. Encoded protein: CASSLVSGGRQTQYF. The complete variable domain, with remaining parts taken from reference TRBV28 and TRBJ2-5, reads DVKVTQSSRYLVKRTGEKVFLECVQDMDHENMFWYRQDPGLGLRLIYFSYDVKMKEKGDIPEGYSVSREKKERFSLILESASTNQTSMYLCASSLVSGGRQTQYFGPGTRLLVL.

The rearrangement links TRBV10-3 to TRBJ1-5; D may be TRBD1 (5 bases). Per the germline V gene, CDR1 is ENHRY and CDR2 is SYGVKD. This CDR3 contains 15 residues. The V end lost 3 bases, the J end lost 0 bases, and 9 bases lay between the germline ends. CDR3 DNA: TGTGCCATCAGTGACGCGGGGCCTAGCAATCAGCCCCAGCATTTT. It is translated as CAISDAGPSNQPQHF.

The DNA for the CDR3 is TGTGCAAGTCGCTTAGCACTGGACTATGGCTACACCTTC. The encoded protein is CASRLALDYGYTF. The rearrangement links TRBV12-2 to TRBJ1-2. TRBV12-2 is given as a pseudogene. This CDR3 region has 13 residues.

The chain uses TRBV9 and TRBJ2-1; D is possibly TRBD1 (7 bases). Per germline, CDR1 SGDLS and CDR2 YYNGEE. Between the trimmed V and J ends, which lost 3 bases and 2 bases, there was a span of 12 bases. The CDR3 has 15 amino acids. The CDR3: CASSGGTVAYNEQFF. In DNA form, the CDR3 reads TGTGCCAGCAGCGGCGGGACAGTAGCCTACAATGAGCAGTTCTTC.

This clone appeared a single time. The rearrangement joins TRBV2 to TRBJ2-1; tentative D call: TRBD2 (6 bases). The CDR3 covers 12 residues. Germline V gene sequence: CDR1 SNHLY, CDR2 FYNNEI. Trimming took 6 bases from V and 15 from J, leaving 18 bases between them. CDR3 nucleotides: TGTGCCAGCAGGCGGGACTTGGGGTTATGGTTCTTC. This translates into CASRRDLGLWFF.

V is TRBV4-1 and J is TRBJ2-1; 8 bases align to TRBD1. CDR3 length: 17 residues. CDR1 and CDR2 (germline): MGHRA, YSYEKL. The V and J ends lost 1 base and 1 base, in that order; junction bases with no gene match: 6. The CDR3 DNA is TGCGCCAGCAGCCAAGGGTCTAGACAGGGGTCCTACAATGAGCAGTTCTTC. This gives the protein CASSQGSRQGSYNEQFF.

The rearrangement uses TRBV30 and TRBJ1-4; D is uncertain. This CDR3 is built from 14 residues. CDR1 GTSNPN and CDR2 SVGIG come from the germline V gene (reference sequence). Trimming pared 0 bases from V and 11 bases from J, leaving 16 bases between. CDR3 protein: CAWSVSGSDGKLFF. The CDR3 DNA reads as TGTGCCTGGAGTGTAAGCGGGTCAGACGGGAAACTGTTTTTT.

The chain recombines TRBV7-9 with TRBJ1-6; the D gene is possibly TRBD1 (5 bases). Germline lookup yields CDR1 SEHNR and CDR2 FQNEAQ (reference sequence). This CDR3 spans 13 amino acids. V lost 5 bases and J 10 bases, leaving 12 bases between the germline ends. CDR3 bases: TGTGCCAGCAGCCCCCTGGGGCAATCACCCCTCCACTTT. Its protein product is CASSPLGQSPLHF. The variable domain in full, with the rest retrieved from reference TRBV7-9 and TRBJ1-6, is DTGVSQNPRHKITKRGQNVTFRCDPISEHNRLYWYRQTLGQGPEFLTYFQNEAQLEKSRLLSDRFSAERPKGSFSTLEIQRTEQGDSAMYLCASSPLGQSPLHFGNGTRLTVT.

CDR3 sequence reads: CASSQWTQTVYEQYF. DNA for the CDR3: TGCGCCAGCAGCCAATGGACCCAGACCGTCTACGAGCAGTACTTC. The gene calls are TRBV4-3 and TRBJ2-7; D gene unclear. The V end was cut by 2 bases, the J end by 3 bases, with 14 bases between. Germline assignment: CDR1 LGHNA and CDR2 YSLEER. The CDR3 is 15 residues long.

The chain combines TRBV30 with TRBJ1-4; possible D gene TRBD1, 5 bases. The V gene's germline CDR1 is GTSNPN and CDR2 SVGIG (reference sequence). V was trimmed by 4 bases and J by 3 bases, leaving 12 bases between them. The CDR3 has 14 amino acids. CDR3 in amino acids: CAWMNRFSNEKLFF. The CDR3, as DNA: TGTGCCTGGATGAACAGGTTCTCTAATGAAAAACTGTTTTTT.